The clone carrying this TCR beta chain was counted once. CDR3 length equals 14 residues. Trimming took off 3 bases at V and 8 bases at J, with 16 bases between the two ends. Germline assignment: CDR1 WSHSY and CDR2 SAAADI. Some clones are missing from TCRdb's copy, which holds only in-frame ones; the method was immunoSEQ multiplex PCR. The sample holds more than 200,000 clones, around 87% seen once. This record comes from a study of blood T cell repertoires in COVID-19. Across the study: Before being deemed recovered, Cohort 3 donors had two negative PCRs, clearance, or symptom resolution. Samples taken during acute and convalescent COVID-19 were collected in the United States, Italy and Spain.

Living in 24 US areas, the participants were between roughly 18 and 89 years of age. The study assigned cohorts using participant-reported clinical history. The TCR comes from a man aged 30-40 years in a cohort exposed to, infected with or recovered from COVID-19 (not recorded which). The chain is built from TRBV10-2 and TRBJ1-1; no definite D call. Sequences were obtained from PBMCs or T cells enriched from blood (not recorded which). CDR3 protein: CASSDQNRAPEAFF. In nucleotides, the CDR3 is TGCGCCAGCAGTGACCAAAACAGAGCTCCCGAAGCTTTCTTT.